This T cell receptor beta chain was retrieved from a study of blood T cell repertoires in COVID-19. V lost 3 bases and J 4 bases, leaving 13 bases between the germline ends. Germline-derived CDR1 and CDR2 are MDHEN and SYDVKM. The CDR3 spans 16 residues. Seattle participants joined during active infection and were tracked over time. In the original processing: The authors estimated nucleated cell counts from reference gene primer amplification. Assay used: immunoSEQ multiplex PCR; TCRdb lists only in-frame clones, some missing. V, J and clone size are those of that table, while D and trimming were read from the DNA. The data show 100,000 to 150,000 clones, approximately 81% seen once.

This TCR was sampled from an elderly man with COVID-19, enrolled during active disease. V and J are TRBV28 and TRBJ2-6; the D gene is possibly TRBD2 (6 bases). The sample taken for sequencing was peripheral blood. CDR3 in DNA: TGTGCCAGCAGTTTGTCGGGCGGAGGGGGGGCCAACGTCCTGACTTTC. This sequence encodes CASSLSGGGGANVLTF.